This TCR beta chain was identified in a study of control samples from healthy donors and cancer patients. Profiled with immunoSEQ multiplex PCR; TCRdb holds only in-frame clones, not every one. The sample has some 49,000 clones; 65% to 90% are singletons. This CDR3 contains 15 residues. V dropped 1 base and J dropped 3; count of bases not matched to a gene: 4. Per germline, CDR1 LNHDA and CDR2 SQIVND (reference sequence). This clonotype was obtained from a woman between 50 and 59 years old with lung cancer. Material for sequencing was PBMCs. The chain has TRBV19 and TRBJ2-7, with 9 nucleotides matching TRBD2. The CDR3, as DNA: TGTGCCAGTAGTATAGCTGGCGGGGGGGACTACGAGCAGTACTTC. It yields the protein CASSIAGGGDYEQYF.